These T cell receptor beta chains were read from a single sample in a study of metastatic and nonmetastatic thyroid tumors. TCRdb re-called the PCR reads via MiXCR. The table lists about 10,000 clones, about 30% of them singletons. The material sequenced was tumor tissue. The receptors were gathered from a female donor with papillary thyroid cancer or a benign thyroid nodule (not recorded which). Some clones in this sample may be carry-over from other donors' samples. Each CDR3 is given with its conserved first and last residue. A D gene is named only where the DNA matches it firmly. Size is omitted from some rows. Given values are once, few, many or a class for expanded clones.

d_call: NA
clone_size: many
j_call: TRBJ2-6
v_call: TRBV6-4
cdr3_nt: TGTGCCAGCAGTGGGGGGGGGACAGAAGGCTCTGGGGCCAACGTCCTGACTTTC
cdr3_aa: CASSGGGTEGSGANVLTF

d_call: NA
clone_size: medium-sized
j_call: TRBJ2-7
v_call: TRBV10-3
cdr3_nt: TGTGCCATCAGTGAGTTAGGAGGGCTCAGGGCCTACGAGCAGTACTTC
cdr3_aa: CAISELGGLRAYEQYF

d_call: NA
clone_size: NA
j_call: TRBJ2-7
v_call: TRBV7-9
cdr3_nt: TGTGCCATATACCTAGGGTGGGACGAGCAGTACTTC
cdr3_aa: CAIYLGWDEQYF

d_call: TRBD1
clone_size: medium-sized
j_call: TRBJ2-5
v_call: TRBV6-1
cdr3_nt: TGTGCCACCGGTACAGGGGCCACCCAAGAGACCCAGTACTTC
cdr3_aa: CATGTGATQETQYF

d_call: NA
clone_size: NA
j_call: TRBJ2-7
v_call: TRBV18
cdr3_nt: TGTGCCAGCTTACCAGTACAGTGGTCATACGAGCAGTACTTC
cdr3_aa: CASLPVQWSYEQYF

d_call: NA
clone_size: many
j_call: TRBJ2-3
v_call: TRBV20-1
cdr3_nt: TGCAGTGCTAGGAAGTCGAACACAGATACGCAGTATTTT
cdr3_aa: CSARKSNTDTQYF

d_call: NA
clone_size: few
j_call: TRBJ2-5
v_call: TRBV6-1
cdr3_nt: TGTGCCAGCAGTCCGCTTGGGTTCCCTCAAGGGACCCAGTACTTC
cdr3_aa: CASSPLGFPQGTQYF

d_call: TRBD1
clone_size: few
j_call: TRBJ2-1
v_call: TRBV10-1
cdr3_nt: TGCGCCAGCAGTGAGGCAGGGGGTAGAGGCAATGAGCAGTTCTTC
cdr3_aa: CASSEAGGRGNEQFF

d_call: TRBD1
clone_size: many
j_call: TRBJ2-3
v_call: TRBV5-1
cdr3_nt: TGCGCCAGCAGCTTGGAGGGGGCCCCCACAGATACGCAGTATTTT
cdr3_aa: CASSLEGAPTDTQYF

d_call: NA
clone_size: NA
j_call: TRBJ2-7
v_call: TRBV7-2
cdr3_nt: TGTGCCAGCAGCTTAGGCGGGCAGGGGTTACACGAGCAGTACTTC
cdr3_aa: CASSLGGQGLHEQYF

d_call: TRBD1
clone_size: few
j_call: TRBJ1-2
v_call: TRBV6-1
cdr3_nt: TGTGCCAGCAGTCTGCAGGGGGGCTATGGCTACACCTTC
cdr3_aa: CASSLQGGYGYTF

d_call: NA
clone_size: many
j_call: TRBJ1-1
v_call: TRBV2
cdr3_nt: TGTGCCAGCAGTGAGACGGTGAACACTGAAGCTTTCTTT
cdr3_aa: CASSETVNTEAFF

d_call: TRBD2
clone_size: NA
j_call: TRBJ2-3
v_call: TRBV6-1
cdr3_nt: TGTGCCAGCAGAGTAGCGGGAGGGCCGGAAGATACGCAGTATTTT
cdr3_aa: CASRVAGGPEDTQYF

d_call: NA
clone_size: medium-sized
j_call: TRBJ1-5
v_call: TRBV6-5
cdr3_nt: TGTGCCAGCAGTTACGCGGACACTCTACTCAGGGCCCAGCCCCAGCATTTT
cdr3_aa: CASSYADTLLRAQPQHF

d_call: NA
clone_size: NA
j_call: TRBJ2-1
v_call: TRBV12-3/TRBV12-4
cdr3_nt: TGTGCCAGCATTTTCTATGATGAGCAGTTCTTC
cdr3_aa: CASIFYDEQFF

d_call: NA
clone_size: NA
j_call: TRBJ1-2
v_call: TRBV28
cdr3_nt: TGTGCCAGCAGTTTGGGCGGGACCGGCTATGGCTACACCTTC
cdr3_aa: CASSLGGTGYGYTF

d_call: NA
clone_size: NA
j_call: TRBJ2-1
v_call: TRBV20-1
cdr3_nt: TGCAGTGCTAGAGACAGCCTCGAGCAGTCCTTC
cdr3_aa: CSARDSLEQSF

d_call: NA
clone_size: medium-sized
j_call: TRBJ1-1
v_call: TRBV28
cdr3_nt: TGTGCCAGCAGTTCAGGACAACTGAACACTGAAGCTTTCTTT
cdr3_aa: CASSSGQLNTEAFF

d_call: TRBD2
clone_size: few
j_call: TRBJ2-3
v_call: TRBV6-1
cdr3_nt: TGTGCCAACAGTGGAACGTGTCTAGCGGGAGATACGCAGTATTTT
cdr3_aa: CANSGTCLAGDTQYF

d_call: NA
clone_size: many
j_call: TRBJ2-3
v_call: TRBV18
cdr3_nt: TGTGCCAGCTCACCAGGGTCAGATACGCAGTATTTT
cdr3_aa: CASSPGSDTQYF

d_call: NA
clone_size: NA
j_call: TRBJ2-7
v_call: TRBV7-9
cdr3_nt: TGTGCCAGCAGCTTTAACGACGAGCAGTACTTC
cdr3_aa: CASSFNDEQYF

d_call: TRBD2
clone_size: many
j_call: TRBJ2-3
v_call: TRBV2
cdr3_nt: TGTGCCAGCAGTGAGACTAGCGGGAGTCAGGGCACAGATACGCAGTATTTT
cdr3_aa: CASSETSGSQGTDTQYF

d_call: NA
clone_size: medium-sized
j_call: TRBJ1-6
v_call: TRBV12-3/TRBV12-4
cdr3_nt: TGTGCCAGCCAGGCCAACTCCTATAATTCACCCCTCCACTTT
cdr3_aa: CASQANSYNSPLHF

d_call: TRBD2
clone_size: few
j_call: TRBJ2-2
v_call: TRBV28
cdr3_nt: TGTGCCAGCAAGGCTAGCGGGTTCCCCAGGGAGCTGTTTTTT
cdr3_aa: CASKASGFPRELFF

d_call: NA
clone_size: NA
j_call: TRBJ1-6
v_call: TRBV6-1
cdr3_nt: TGTGCCAGCAGCGGTAGTAATTCACCCCTCCACTTT
cdr3_aa: CASSGSNSPLHF